The entry below gives a single TCR beta chain sequence along with its context. The antigen remains undetermined. Researchers ran the assay at a deep level. Some clones are missing from TCRdb's copy, which holds only in-frame ones; the method was immunoSEQ multiplex PCR. The sample yields hundreds of thousands of clones, around 97% seen once. The data originate from a study of shared clonotypes between healthy human individuals. Broader study findings: Among donors, the sharing of clonotypes was expected to be influenced by sequencing depth. Naive subsets usually exceeded memory subsets in estimated richness. Only a few donors were included, so the genetic and exposure-history diversity represented was limited.

Sequenced sample: naive CD4+ T cells sorted from blood. Subset of the sample: CD45RA+ positively selected. This receptor was identified in a woman aged 25 to 39 in good health.

CDR3 protein: CASSPSRSRTSAYEQYF. CDR3 coding DNA: TGTGCCAGCAGCCCCTCTCGGAGCAGGACTAGCGCGTACGAGCAGTACTTC. This chain links TRBV7-9 with TRBJ2-5; 9 nucleotides align to TRBD2. The J call may be wrong; the DNA end is better matched by TRBJ2-7. Germline V CDR1 and CDR2: SEHNR, FQNEAQ (reference sequence). The CDR3 extends over 17 amino acids.